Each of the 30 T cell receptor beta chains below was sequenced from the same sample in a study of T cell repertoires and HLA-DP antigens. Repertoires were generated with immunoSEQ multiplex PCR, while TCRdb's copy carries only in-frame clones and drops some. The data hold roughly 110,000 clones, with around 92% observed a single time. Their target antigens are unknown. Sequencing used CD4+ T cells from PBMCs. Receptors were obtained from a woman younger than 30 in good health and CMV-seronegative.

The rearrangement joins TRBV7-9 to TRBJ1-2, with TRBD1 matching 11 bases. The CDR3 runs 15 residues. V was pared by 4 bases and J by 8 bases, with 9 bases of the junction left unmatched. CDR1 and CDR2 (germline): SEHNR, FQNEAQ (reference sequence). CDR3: CASSSRGGQGVGYTF. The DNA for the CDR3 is TGTGCCAGCAGCTCTAGAGGGGGACAGGGGGTAGGCTACACCTTC.

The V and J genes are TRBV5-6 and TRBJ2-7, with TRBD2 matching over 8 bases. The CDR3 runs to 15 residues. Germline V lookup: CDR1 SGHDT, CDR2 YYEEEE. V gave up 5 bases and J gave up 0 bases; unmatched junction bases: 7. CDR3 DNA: TGTGCCAGCAGTCAGCGGGAGCTGCTCTCCTACGAGCAGTACTTC. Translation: CASSQRELLSYEQYF.

CDR3 region: CASSSRDSNQPQHF. The CDR3 coding sequence is TGTGCCAGCAGTTCCCGGGACAGCAATCAGCCCCAGCATTTT. The chain recombines TRBV6-5 with TRBJ1-5; maybe TRBD1 (5 bases). The CDR3 loop spans 14 amino acids. V dropped 4 bases and J dropped 1 base, with 8 bases sitting between them. From germline, CDR1 is MNHEY and CDR2 SVGAGI.

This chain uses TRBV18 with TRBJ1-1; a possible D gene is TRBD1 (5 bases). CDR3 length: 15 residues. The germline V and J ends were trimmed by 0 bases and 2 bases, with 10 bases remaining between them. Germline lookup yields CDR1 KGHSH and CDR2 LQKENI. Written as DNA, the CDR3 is TGTGCCAGCTCACCACCGTCGCAGGGTAACACTGAAGCTTTCTTT. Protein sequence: CASSPPSQGNTEAFF. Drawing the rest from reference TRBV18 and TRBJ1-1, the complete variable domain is NAGVMQNPRHLVRRRGQEARLRCSPMKGHSHVYWYRQLPEEGLKFMVYLQKENIIDESGMPKERFSAEFPKEGPSILRIQQVVRGDSAAYFCASSPPSQGNTEAFFGQGTRLTVV.

This CDR3 is CAWSVILGVRGTGELFF. Written as DNA, the CDR3 is TGTGCCTGGAGTGTAATCCTAGGGGTCAGGGGGACCGGGGAGCTGTTTTTT. The gene calls are TRBV30 and TRBJ2-2, with TRBD1 matching over 7 bases. The length of the CDR3 is 17 residues. Germline lookup yields CDR1 GTSNPN and CDR2 SVGIG (reference sequence). After removal of 0 bases from V and 5 bases from J, the junction contained 12 bases not matched to a gene.

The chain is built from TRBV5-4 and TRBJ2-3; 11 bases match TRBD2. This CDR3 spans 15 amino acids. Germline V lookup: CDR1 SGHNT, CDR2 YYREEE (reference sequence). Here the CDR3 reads CAFRGGLAGTDTQYF. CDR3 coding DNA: TGTGCGTTTCGGGGGGGACTAGCGGGCACAGATACGCAGTATTTT.

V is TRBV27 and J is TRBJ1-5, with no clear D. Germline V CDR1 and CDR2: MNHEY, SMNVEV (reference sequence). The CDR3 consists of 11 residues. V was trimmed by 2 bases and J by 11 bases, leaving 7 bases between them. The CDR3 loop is CASSLPEAQHF. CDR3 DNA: TGTGCCAGCAGTTTACCCGAGGCCCAGCATTTT.

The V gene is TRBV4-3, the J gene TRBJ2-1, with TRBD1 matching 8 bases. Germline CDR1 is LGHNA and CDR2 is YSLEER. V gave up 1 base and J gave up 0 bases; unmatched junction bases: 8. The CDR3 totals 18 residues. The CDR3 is CASSQGTGSRPSYNEQFF. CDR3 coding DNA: TGCGCCAGCAGCCAAGGGACAGGGAGCAGGCCCTCCTACAATGAGCAGTTCTTC.

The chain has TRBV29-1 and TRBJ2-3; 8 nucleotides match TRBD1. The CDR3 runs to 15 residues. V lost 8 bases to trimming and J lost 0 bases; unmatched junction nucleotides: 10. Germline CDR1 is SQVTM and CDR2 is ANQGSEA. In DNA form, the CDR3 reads TGCAGCACAAAAGGGGACAGGAGTAGCACAGATACGCAGTATTTT. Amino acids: CSTKGDRSSTDTQYF.

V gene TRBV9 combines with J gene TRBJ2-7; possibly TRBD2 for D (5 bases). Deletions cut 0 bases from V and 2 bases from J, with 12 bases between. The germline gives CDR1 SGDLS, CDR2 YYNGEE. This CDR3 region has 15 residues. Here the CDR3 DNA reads TGTGCCAGCAGCGTAGATTGGCGGGCCGCCTACGAGCAGTACTTC. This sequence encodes CASSVDWRAAYEQYF.

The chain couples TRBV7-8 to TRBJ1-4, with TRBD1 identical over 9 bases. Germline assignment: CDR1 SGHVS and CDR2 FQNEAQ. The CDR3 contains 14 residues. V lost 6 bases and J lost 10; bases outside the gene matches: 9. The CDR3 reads CASSSDRGEGKLFF. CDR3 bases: TGTGCCAGCAGTTCAGACAGGGGGGAAGGAAAACTGTTTTTT.

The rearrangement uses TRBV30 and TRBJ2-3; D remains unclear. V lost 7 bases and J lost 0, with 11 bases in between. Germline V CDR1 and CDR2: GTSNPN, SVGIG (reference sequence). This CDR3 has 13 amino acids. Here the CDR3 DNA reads TGTGCCTCAACCCCAGGTAGCACAGATACGCAGTATTTT. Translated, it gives CASTPGSTDTQYF.

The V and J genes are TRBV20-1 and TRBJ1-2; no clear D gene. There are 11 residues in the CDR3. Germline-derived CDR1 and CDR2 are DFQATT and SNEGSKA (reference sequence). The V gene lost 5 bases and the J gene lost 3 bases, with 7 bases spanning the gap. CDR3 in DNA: TGCAGTGCTTTCTCCGACTATGGCTACACCTTC. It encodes CSAFSDYGYTF.

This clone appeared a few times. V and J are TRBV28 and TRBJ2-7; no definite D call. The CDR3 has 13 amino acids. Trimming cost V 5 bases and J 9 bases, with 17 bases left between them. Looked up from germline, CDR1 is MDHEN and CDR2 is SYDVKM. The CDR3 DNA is TGTGCCAGCAGTCCGCCGAAGGGTTTCAGGCAGTACTTC. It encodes CASSPPKGFRQYF.

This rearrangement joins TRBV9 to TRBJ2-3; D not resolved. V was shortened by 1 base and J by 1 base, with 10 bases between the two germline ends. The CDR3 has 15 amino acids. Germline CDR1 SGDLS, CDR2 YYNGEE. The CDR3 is CASSVKGLGTDTQYF. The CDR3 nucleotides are TGTGCCAGCAGCGTAAAGGGTCTTGGCACAGATACGCAGTATTTT.

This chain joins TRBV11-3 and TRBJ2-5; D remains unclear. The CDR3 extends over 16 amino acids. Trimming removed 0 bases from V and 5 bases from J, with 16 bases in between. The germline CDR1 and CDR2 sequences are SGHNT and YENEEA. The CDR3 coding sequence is TGTGCCAGCAGCTTAGATCTCGGCGCTATTGGGGAGACCCAGTACTTC. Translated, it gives CASSLDLGAIGETQYF.

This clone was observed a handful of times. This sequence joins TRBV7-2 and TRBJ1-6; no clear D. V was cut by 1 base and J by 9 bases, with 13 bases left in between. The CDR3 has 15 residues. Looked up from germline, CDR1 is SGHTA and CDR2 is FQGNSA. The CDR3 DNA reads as TGTGCCAGCAGCTTAGGGGCTGCGATAGTTTCACCCCTCCACTTT. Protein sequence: CASSLGAAIVSPLHF.

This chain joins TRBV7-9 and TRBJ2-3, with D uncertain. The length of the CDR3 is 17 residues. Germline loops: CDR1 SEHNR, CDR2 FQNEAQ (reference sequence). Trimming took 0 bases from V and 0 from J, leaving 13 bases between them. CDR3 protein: CASSLAVPQESTDTQYF. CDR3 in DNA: TGTGCCAGCAGCTTAGCTGTCCCCCAGGAGAGCACAGATACGCAGTATTTT.

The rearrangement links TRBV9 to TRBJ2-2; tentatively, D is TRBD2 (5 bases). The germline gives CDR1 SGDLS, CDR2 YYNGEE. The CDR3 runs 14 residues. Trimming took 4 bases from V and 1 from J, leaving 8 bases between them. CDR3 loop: CASSLGLNTGELFF. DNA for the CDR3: TGTGCCAGCAGCCTTGGACTGAACACCGGGGAGCTGTTTTTT.

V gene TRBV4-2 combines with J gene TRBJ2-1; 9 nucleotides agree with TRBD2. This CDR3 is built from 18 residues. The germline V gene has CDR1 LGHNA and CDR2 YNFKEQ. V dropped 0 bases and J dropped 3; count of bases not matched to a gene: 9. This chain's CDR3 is CASSQEGAGGLGYNEQFF. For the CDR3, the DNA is TGTGCCAGCAGCCAAGAGGGGGCGGGAGGGCTCGGCTACAATGAGCAGTTCTTC.

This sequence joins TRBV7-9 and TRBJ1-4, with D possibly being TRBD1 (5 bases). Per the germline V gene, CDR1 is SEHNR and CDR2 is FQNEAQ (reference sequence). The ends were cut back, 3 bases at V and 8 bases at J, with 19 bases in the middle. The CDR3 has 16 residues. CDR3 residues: CASSLMHGGSLEKLFF. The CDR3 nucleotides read TGTGCCAGCAGCTTGATGCATGGGGGGAGTTTGGAAAAACTGTTTTTT. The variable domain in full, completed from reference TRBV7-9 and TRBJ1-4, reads DTGVSQNPRHKITKRGQNVTFRCDPISEHNRLYWYRQTLGQGPEFLTYFQNEAQLEKSRLLSDRFSAERPKGSFSTLEIQRTEQGDSAMYLCASSLMHGGSLEKLFFGSGTQLSVL.

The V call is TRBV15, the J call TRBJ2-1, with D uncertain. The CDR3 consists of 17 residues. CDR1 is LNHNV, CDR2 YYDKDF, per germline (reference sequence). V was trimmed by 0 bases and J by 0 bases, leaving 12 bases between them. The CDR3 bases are TGTGCCACCAGCAGAGATCGGACGCAAAACTCCTACAATGAGCAGTTCTTC. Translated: CATSRDRTQNSYNEQFF.

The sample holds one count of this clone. The CDR3 coding sequence is TGTGCCAGCAGCCTAGATGGCAGGGACTATGGCTACACCTTC. Protein: CASSLDGRDYGYTF. The genes are TRBV11-1 and TRBJ1-2, with D possibly being TRBD1 (5 bases). Germline V lookup: CDR1 SGHAT, CDR2 FQDESV (reference sequence). The CDR3 is 14 amino acids. V shed 5 bases and J shed 3 bases, with 13 bases lying between them. The variable domain in full, with the rest retrieved from reference TRBV11-1 and TRBJ1-2, is EAEVAQSPRYKITEKSQAVAFWCDPISGHATLYWYRQILGQGPELLVQFQDESVVDDSQLPKDRFSAERLKGVDSTLKIQPAELGDSAMYLCASSLDGRDYGYTFGSGTRLTVV.

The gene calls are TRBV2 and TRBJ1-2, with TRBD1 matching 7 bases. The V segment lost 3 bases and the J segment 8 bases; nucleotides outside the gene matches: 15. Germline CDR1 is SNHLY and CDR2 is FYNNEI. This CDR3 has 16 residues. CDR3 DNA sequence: TGTGCCAGCAGTGAGGCCCAGGGGGTGAGATCGTCCGGCTACACCTTC. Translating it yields CASSEAQGVRSSGYTF.

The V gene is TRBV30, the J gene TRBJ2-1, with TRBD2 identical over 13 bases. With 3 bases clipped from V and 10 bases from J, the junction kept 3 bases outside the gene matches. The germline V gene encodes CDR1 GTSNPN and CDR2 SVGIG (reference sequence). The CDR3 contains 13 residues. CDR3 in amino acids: CAWRTSGRVEQFF. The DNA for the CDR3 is TGTGCCTGGAGAACTAGCGGGAGGGTGGAGCAGTTCTTC.

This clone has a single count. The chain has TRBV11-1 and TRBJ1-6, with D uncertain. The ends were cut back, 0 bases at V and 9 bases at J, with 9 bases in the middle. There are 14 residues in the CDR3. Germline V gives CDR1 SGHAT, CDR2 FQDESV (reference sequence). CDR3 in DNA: TGTGCCAGCAGCTTAGCTGGGATTCCTTCACCCCTCCACTTT. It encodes CASSLAGIPSPLHF.

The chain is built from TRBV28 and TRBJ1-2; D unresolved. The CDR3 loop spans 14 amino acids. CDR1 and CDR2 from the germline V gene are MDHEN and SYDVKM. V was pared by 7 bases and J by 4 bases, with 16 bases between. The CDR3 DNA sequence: TGTGCCAGCACCATACCGGGAGAGGTCTATGGCTACACCTTC. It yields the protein CASTIPGEVYGYTF.

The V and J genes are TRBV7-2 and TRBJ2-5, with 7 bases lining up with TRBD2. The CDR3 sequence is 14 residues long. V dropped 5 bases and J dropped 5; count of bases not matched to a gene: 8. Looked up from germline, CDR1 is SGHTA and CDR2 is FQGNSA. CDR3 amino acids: CASSNGLVRETQYF. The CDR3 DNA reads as TGTGCCAGCAGCAACGGACTAGTCCGGGAGACCCAGTACTTC. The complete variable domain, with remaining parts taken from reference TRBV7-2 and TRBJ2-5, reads GAGVSQSPSNKVTEKGKDVELRCDPISGHTALYWYRQSLGQGLEFLIYFQGNSAPDKSGLPSDRFSAERTGGSVSTLTIQRTQQEDSAVYLCASSNGLVRETQYFGPGTRLLVL.

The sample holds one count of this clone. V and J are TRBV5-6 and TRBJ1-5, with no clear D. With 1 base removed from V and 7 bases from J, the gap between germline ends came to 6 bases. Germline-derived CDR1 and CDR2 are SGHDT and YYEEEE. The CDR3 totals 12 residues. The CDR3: CASSLMGQPQHF. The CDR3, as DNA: TGTGCCAGCAGCTTGATGGGACAGCCCCAGCATTTT.

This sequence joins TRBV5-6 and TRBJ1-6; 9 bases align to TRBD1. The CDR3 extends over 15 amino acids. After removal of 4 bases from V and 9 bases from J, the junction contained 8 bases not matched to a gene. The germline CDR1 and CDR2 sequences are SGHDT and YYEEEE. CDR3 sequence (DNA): TGTGCCAGCAGCCAGGGACAGGGAGTTCGTTCACCCCTCCACTTT. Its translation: CASSQGQGVRSPLHF. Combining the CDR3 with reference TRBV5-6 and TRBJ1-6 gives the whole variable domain DAGVTQSPTHLIKTRGQQVTLRCSPKSGHDTVSWYQQALGQGPQFIFQYYEEEERQRGNFPDRFSGHQFPNYSSELNVNALLLGDSALYLCASSQGQGVRSPLHFGNGTRLTVT.